Listed below are T cell receptor beta chains from one sample, sequenced in a study of T-cell reconstitution after alpha-beta-depleted transplantation in children. TCRdb recomputed calls from the PCR reads with MiXCR, one row per CDR3 protein. The table has around 530,000 distinct CDR3 sequences, approximately 29% seen once. The sequencing here drew on PBMCs from the stem cell graft donor, taken from the stem cell graft. These receptor sequences come from a human donor who donated a stem cell graft to a child with aplastic anemia. The CDR3 runs from the conserved cysteine through the conserved F or W. D genes are given only for firm matches. Clone size is shown for a subset of rows, as once, few, many or a class of expanded clone.

v_gene	j_gene	abundance	d_gene	CDR3nt	CDR3aa
TRBV5-1	TRBJ2-1	few	.	TGCGCCAGCAGCTTGGGGGCCCCGAATGAGCAGTTCTTC	CASSLGAPNEQFF
TRBV19	TRBJ2-1	.	.	TGTGCCAGTAGTATAGATCTTGGTTACAATGAGCAGTTCTTC	CASSIDLGYNEQFF
TRBV11-2	TRBJ1-4	.	.	TGTGCCAGCAGCCGCCGGGGGACGGATGAAAAACTGTTTTTT	CASSRRGTDEKLFF
TRBV29-1	TRBJ2-3	.	TRBD1	TGCAGCGCCAGACAGGGAGATACGCAGTATTTT	CSARQGDTQYF
TRBV20-1	TRBJ2-1	.	.	TGCAGTGCTGGGAGGCGGTCCGATGAGCAGTTCTTC	CSAGRRSDEQFF
TRBV12-3/TRBV12-4	TRBJ2-1	few	TRBD2	TGTGCCAGCACCGAGCGGGAGGGCCCGCACAATGAGCAGTTCTTC	CASTEREGPHNEQFF
TRBV5-1	TRBJ2-1	.	TRBD1	TGCGCCAGCTCTACGACAGGGTTCAGATCCTACAATGAGCAGTTCTTC	CASSTTGFRSYNEQFF
TRBV6-2/TRBV6-3	TRBJ1-2	.	.	TGTGCCAGCAGTCAAGGTTTTCGTAACGGGGGCTACACCTTC	CASSQGFRNGGYTF
TRBV29-1	TRBJ1-1	few	.	TGCAGCACCACTCATTTCGGGGAAGCTTTCTTT	CSTTHFGEAFF
TRBV20-1	TRBJ2-1	.	TRBD2	TGCAGTGCTAGTGTTTCTAGCGGGGTTACGGAGCAGTTCTTC	CSASVSSGVTEQFF
TRBV4-2	TRBJ2-7	.	.	TGTGCCAGCAGCCAAGACGTTACCGGGACCCCCTACGAGCAGTACTTC	CASSQDVTGTPYEQYF
TRBV10-3	TRBJ1-5	.	.	TGTGCCATCAGCCCAGGGGAATCCCAGCCCCAGCATTTT	CAISPGESQPQHF
TRBV3-1	TRBJ2-2	.	TRBD1	TGTGCCAGCAGCCTCCATAGGGGACAGGGAAATCCGAACACCGGGGAGCTGTTTTTT	CASSLHRGQGNPNTGELFF
TRBV19	TRBJ1-1	few	.	TGTGCCAGTAGTATGGCTGGCGGACTGAACACTGAAGCTTTCTTT	CASSMAGGLNTEAFF
TRBV12-3/TRBV12-4	TRBJ1-6	few	TRBD1	TGTGCCAGCAGTGACCCAGGACAGGGACCTAATTCACCCCTCCACTTT	CASSDPGQGPNSPLHF
TRBV12-3/TRBV12-4	TRBJ1-2	few	TRBD1	TGTGCCAGCAGCGTCGACAGGGGATACTCCAAACGGGGCTACACCTTC	CASSVDRGYSKRGYTF
TRBV24-1	TRBJ1-5	few	.	TGTGCCACCAGTGATACAGGGAAGGGGCAGCCCCAGCATTTT	CATSDTGKGQPQHF
TRBV30	TRBJ1-1	.	.	TGTGCCTGGAGTACAGCTTTCTTT	CAWSTAFF
TRBV4-1	TRBJ1-2	few	.	TGCGCCAGCAGCCAAGAGAGGGGGAACTATGGCTACACCTTC	CASSQERGNYGYTF
TRBV20-1	TRBJ2-1	.	TRBD2	TGCAGTGCTACCGGGACTAGCGGGGAATATAACTACAATGAGCAGTTCTTC	CSATGTSGEYNYNEQFF
TRBV6-1	TRBJ1-1	many	.	TGTGCCAGCAGTCAGGGAATGAACACTGAAGCTTTCTTT	CASSQGMNTEAFF
TRBV10-3	TRBJ1-5	few	.	TGTGCCATCAGTGAGATCGGGGGGCCTCAGCCCCAGCATTTT	CAISEIGGPQPQHF
TRBV7-2	TRBJ2-5	few	.	TGTGCCAGCAGCCCACAGACTAGTTGGGAGACCCAGTACTTC	CASSPQTSWETQYF
TRBV10-2	TRBJ2-1	few	TRBD2	TGCGCCAGCTTAACTAGCGGGATCTCCTACAATGAGCAGTTCTTC	CASLTSGISYNEQFF
TRBV4-3	TRBJ1-3	.	TRBD1	TGCGCCAGCAGCCAGACCTTAGACAGGGCTGGAAACACCATATATTTT	CASSQTLDRAGNTIYF
TRBV12-3/TRBV12-4	TRBJ2-4	.	.	TGTGCCAGCAGTTTTAATAGTGTGGCCAAAAACATTCAGTACTTC	CASSFNSVAKNIQYF
TRBV2	TRBJ2-2	few	TRBD2	TGTGCCACAATAGCGGGGCTGAACACCGGGGAGCTGTTTTTT	CATIAGLNTGELFF
TRBV18	TRBJ2-7	few	.	TGTGCCAGCTCCCCGGGACGGACCTACGAGCAGTACTTC	CASSPGRTYEQYF
TRBV12-3/TRBV12-4	TRBJ2-7	few	.	TGTGCCAGCAGTTTTGGGCAGGGAATAGAGGGAGACTACGAGCAGTACTTC	CASSFGQGIEGDYEQYF
TRBV19	TRBJ2-1	.	.	TGTGCCAGTAGTATACACAATGAGCAGTTCTTC	CASSIHNEQFF
TRBV19	TRBJ2-7	many	TRBD1	TGTGCCAGTAGTGTCGGGACAGCCTACGAGCAGTACTTC	CASSVGTAYEQYF
TRBV5-6	TRBJ2-7	.	TRBD1	TGTGCCAGCAGCTTGGGCGGGACAGGGCGGTACGAGCAGTACTTC	CASSLGGTGRYEQYF
TRBV11-2	TRBJ2-1	few	TRBD2	TGTGCCAGCAGCTTAATACCGATGGTTGCGGGAGGGATCAATGAGCAGTTCTTC	CASSLIPMVAGGINEQFF
TRBV19	TRBJ2-2	few	.	TGTGCCAGTAAACACGGGGAGCTGTTTTTT	CASKHGELFF
TRBV2	TRBJ2-2	.	.	TGTGCCAGCAGTGATTACGGCACCGGGGAGCTGTTTTTT	CASSDYGTGELFF
TRBV29-1	TRBJ2-3	.	TRBD1	TGCAGCGTTTTACGGGACAGGGCCACAGATACGCAGTATTTT	CSVLRDRATDTQYF
TRBV12-3/TRBV12-4	TRBJ2-6	once	.	TGTGCCAGCAGTCCCAGGGGGGGCGGGAGATCGGCTGGGGCCAACGTCCTGACTTTC	CASSPRGGGRSAGANVLTF
TRBV18	TRBJ1-3	.	.	TGTGCCGGCTCACCCGGGGAGAGCTCTGGAAACACCATATATTTT	CAGSPGESSGNTIYF
TRBV24-1	TRBJ2-1	.	.	TGTGCCACCAGTCCGAGGGTGAAGGGTCGGAATGAGCAGTTCTTC	CATSPRVKGRNEQFF
TRBV30	TRBJ1-1	.	.	TGTGCCTGGGGAAGGACTGAAGCTTTCTTT	CAWGRTEAFF
TRBV29-1	TRBJ2-5	few	.	TGCAGCGTTGAAGCGGGTGGAGAGACCCAGTACTTC	CSVEAGGETQYF
TRBV5-1	TRBJ1-1	.	TRBD1	TGCGCCAGCAGCCAAGGGACAGGTAACCTAGCTTTCTTT	CASSQGTGNLAFF
TRBV27	TRBJ1-1	.	.	TGTGCCAGCAGTCGGCGGGCCGTACATAGAGGCATGAACACTGAAGCTTTCTTT	CASSRRAVHRGMNTEAFF
TRBV6-2/TRBV6-3	TRBJ2-3	.	TRBD2	TGTGCCAGCAGTCCCACTAGCGGGAGAAAAGGGTCTGCGGCAGATACGCAGTATTTT	CASSPTSGRKGSAADTQYF
TRBV28	TRBJ2-7	.	TRBD1	TGTGCCAGCCTCGACAGGGACACCTACGAGCAGTACTTC	CASLDRDTYEQYF
TRBV11-1	TRBJ1-4	.	.	TGTGCCAGCAGCTTACCCAGGACTCCTACCGGTAGTGAAAAACTGTTTTTT	CASSLPRTPTGSEKLFF
TRBV29-1	TRBJ2-5	.	.	TGCAGCGTTGAAAAGAGCCGGGAGACCCAGTACTTC	CSVEKSRETQYF
TRBV7-3	TRBJ2-5	.	.	TGTGCCAGCAGCGCCTGGGCCCAAGAGACCCAGTACTTC	CASSAWAQETQYF
TRBV12-3/TRBV12-4	TRBJ2-1	few	TRBD2	TGTGCCAGCAGTTTAGTAGCGGGAGGCCCTTACAATGAGCAGTTCTTC	CASSLVAGGPYNEQFF
TRBV4-3	TRBJ2-1	.	TRBD2	TGCGCCAGCAGCCAAGATCGAGGGGCGTCAGCGGGAGGTAGAAAGTTCTTC	CASSQDRGASAGGRKFF